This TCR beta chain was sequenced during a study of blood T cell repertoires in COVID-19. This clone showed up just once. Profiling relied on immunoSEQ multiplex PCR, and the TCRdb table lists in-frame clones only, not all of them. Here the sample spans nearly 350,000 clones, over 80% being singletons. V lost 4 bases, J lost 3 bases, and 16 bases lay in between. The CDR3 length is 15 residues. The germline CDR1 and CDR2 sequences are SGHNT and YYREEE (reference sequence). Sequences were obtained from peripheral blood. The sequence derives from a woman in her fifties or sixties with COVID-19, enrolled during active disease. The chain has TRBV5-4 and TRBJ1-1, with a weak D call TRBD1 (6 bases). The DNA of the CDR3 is TGTGCCAGCAGCAGACCGACAGGAACCTACACTGAAGCTTTCTTT. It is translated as CASSRPTGTYTEAFF. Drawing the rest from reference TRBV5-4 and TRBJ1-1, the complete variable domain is ETGVTQSPTHLIKTRGQQVTLRCSSQSGHNTVSWYQQALGQGPQFIFQYYREEENGRGNFPPRFSGLQFPNYSSELNVNALELDDSALYLCASSRPTGTYTEAFFGQGTRLTVV.